These T cell receptor beta chains were read from a single sample in a study of blood T cell repertoires in COVID-19. Libraries were prepared by immunoSEQ multiplex PCR; TCRdb keeps only in-frame clonotypes and omits some of them. The sample contains 70,000 or so clones, around 86% of which appear only once. Source material: peripheral blood. All receptors derive from a man aged 70 or older with active or convalescent COVID-19. Each CDR3 is given with its conserved first and last residue. A D gene is named only where the DNA matches it firmly. Some rows mark clone size as missing; the rest say once, few, many or name a class of expanded clone.

DNA	CDR3	D	size	V	J
TGTGCCACCAGCAGGACGCGGTTGGGTGCAACTAATGAAAAACTGTTTTTT	CATSRTRLGATNEKLFF	.	.	TRBV15	TRBJ1-4
TGTGCCAGCAGCTTTCGCTTAGATAACTATGGCTACACCTTC	CASSFRLDNYGYTF	.	.	TRBV5-4	TRBJ1-2
TGTGCCAGTAGTATGCGGGGGGAAAGTGAAAAACTGTTTTTT	CASSMRGESEKLFF	.	.	TRBV19	TRBJ1-4
TGTGCCAGCAGGGACAGAGGGTCTGGCTACACCTTC	CASRDRGSGYTF	.	few	TRBV2	TRBJ1-2
TGTGCTAGTGGTTTGTCAGTGAACACTGAAGCTTTCTTT	CASGLSVNTEAFF	.	.	TRBV12-5	TRBJ1-1
TGTGCCAGCGGACTATATGGCTACACCTTC	CASGLYGYTF	.	.	TRBV11-3	TRBJ1-2
TGTGCCACCAGCAAAGGCGGGACAGGGCCAATTCAGCCCCAGCATTTT	CATSKGGTGPIQPQHF	TRBD1	.	TRBV15	TRBJ1-5
TGTGCCAGCAGCCAAACCTCAGGGGGGGAGCAGTACTTC	CASSQTSGGEQYF	.	.	TRBV3-1/TRBV3-2	TRBJ2-7
TGTGCCAGCAGTTCCGGGGGTGGGGGTAGCGACGAGCAGTACTTC	CASSSGGGGSDEQYF	.	.	TRBV28	TRBJ2-7
TGTGCCTGGAGACACCTGAACACTGAAGCTTTCTTT	CAWRHLNTEAFF	.	.	TRBV30	TRBJ1-1
TGCAGCGCGGGACAGGGGAACACCATATATTTT	CSAGQGNTIYF	TRBD1	.	TRBV29-1	TRBJ1-3
TGCGCCAGCAGCTTGGCCATGACAGGGGGGACATACGAGCAGTACTTC	CASSLAMTGGTYEQYF	TRBD1	.	TRBV5-1	TRBJ2-7
TGTGCCAGCAGCCAAGGGGTATTGAAAGAGACCCAGTACTTC	CASSQGVLKETQYF	.	.	TRBV5-5	TRBJ2-5
TGTGCCAGCAGTCCCCTGGAGGCTCTGTCGAGCTCATTTAAGTATTTT	CASSPLEALSSSFKYF	.	.	TRBV27	TRBJ2-3
TGTGCCAGCAGCCCACCCGGGGGTTCCGGAAACACCATATATTTT	CASSPPGGSGNTIYF	.	.	TRBV6-5	TRBJ1-3
TGCGCCAGCAGCAGAGCGGGGGGGGCCTACGAGCAGTACTTC	CASSRAGGAYEQYF	TRBD2	.	TRBV10-2	TRBJ2-7
TGTGCCAGTAGTTCGCAGGGGTTAAGCAATCAGCCCCAGCATTTT	CASSSQGLSNQPQHF	.	few	TRBV19	TRBJ1-5
TGTGCCAGCAGTGTGGACAGAGGTGAAAAACTGTTTTTT	CASSVDRGEKLFF	.	.	TRBV2	TRBJ1-4
TGTGCCAGCAGCTTGGGACGGGCGAACACCGGGGAGCTGTTTTTT	CASSLGRANTGELFF	.	few	TRBV5-4	TRBJ2-2
TGTGCCAGCAGCGCCCGACAGGTTAATACTGAAGCTTTCTTT	CASSARQVNTEAFF	.	once	TRBV5-4	TRBJ1-1
TGTGCCAGCAGTTCTGCGGGGGTGGTCCATAATTCACCCCTCCACTTT	CASSSAGVVHNSPLHF	.	.	TRBV28	TRBJ1-6
TGTGCCAGCAGCCTAATCGGGACAGGGACCTATGGCTACACCTTC	CASSLIGTGTYGYTF	TRBD1	once	TRBV7-9	TRBJ1-2
TGTGCCAGCAGCCATGGACTAGCGGTTGCTACGGATGAGCAGTTCTTC	CASSHGLAVATDEQFF	TRBD2	.	TRBV3-1/TRBV3-2	TRBJ2-1
TGTGCCAGCAGCCACGAAGAGGGAATACTCAATGAGCAGTTCTTC	CASSHEEGILNEQFF	.	few	TRBV4-2	TRBJ2-1
TGTGCCAGCAGTCAAGGACAGTTAACAAAGCCCCAGCATTTT	CASSQGQLTKPQHF	.	.	TRBV6-2/TRBV6-3	TRBJ1-5
TGTGCCAGCAGTGCACCCGAGCGGGGGTCCTACGAGCAGTACTTC	CASSAPERGSYEQYF	TRBD2	.	TRBV6-2/TRBV6-3	TRBJ2-7
TGTGCCAGTAGTATATTCGGGGGGCGAGAAGCTTTCTTT	CASSIFGGREAFF	.	.	TRBV19	TRBJ1-1
TGTGCCAGTAGTAGGGGCTTTGGAGGGACTAACTATGGCTACACCTTC	CASSRGFGGTNYGYTF	.	.	TRBV19	TRBJ1-2
TGTGCCAGCAGTTTGGGGGGTAATGGAAAAACTGAAGCTTTCTTT	CASSLGGNGKTEAFF	.	.	TRBV27	TRBJ1-1
TGCGCCAGCAGTCAAGCGGGCAGGAACAAAGACAAAAACATTCAGTACTTC	CASSQAGRNKDKNIQYF	.	.	TRBV23-1	TRBJ2-4
TGTGCCAGCAGTGTTAAGAGGCTGGTAGCTTTCTTT	CASSVKRLVAFF	.	.	TRBV28	TRBJ1-1
TGCGCCAGCAGCCAAGGTCACAGGGCCACTGAAGCTTTCTTT	CASSQGHRATEAFF	.	.	TRBV4-3	TRBJ1-1
TGTGCCAGCACCCGGACAGGGGTGGATCAGCCCCAGCATTTT	CASTRTGVDQPQHF	TRBD1	few	TRBV2	TRBJ1-5
TGCAGCGTTGATCCCCTCGGACAGGGGGCTCGCGAGCAGTACTTC	CSVDPLGQGAREQYF	TRBD1	.	TRBV29-1	TRBJ2-7
TGTGCCAGTAGTATGAGGGACAGAAACTATGGCTACACCTTC	CASSMRDRNYGYTF	TRBD1	once	TRBV19	TRBJ1-2
TGCAGCTCAAAGATTCAGCAGGAAACTGAAGCTTTCTTT	CSSKIQQETEAFF	.	.	TRBV29-1	TRBJ1-1
TGTGCCAGCAGCTTGTTAGCGGGGGCTCCTTCCTACGAGCAGTACTTC	CASSLLAGAPSYEQYF	TRBD2	.	TRBV7-9	TRBJ2-7
TGTGCCAGCAGGGACAGGGGAGGTGAGCAGTACTTC	CASRDRGGEQYF	TRBD1	once	TRBV11-2	TRBJ2-7
TGCGCCAGCAGCGAGCAGGGGGCCCAAGAGACCCAGTACTTC	CASSEQGAQETQYF	TRBD1	.	TRBV5-1	TRBJ2-5
TGTGCCAGCAAAGAGCAGGTAACGCTTCAAGAGCAGTACTTC	CASKEQVTLQEQYF	.	.	TRBV6-6	TRBJ2-7
TGTGCCAGCAGCGACAGGGGCTGGAACACTGAAGCTTTCTTT	CASSDRGWNTEAFF	TRBD1	.	TRBV7-9	TRBJ1-1
TGCAGCGCCCGTTCAACAGGGGTGAGAAGCACAGATACGCAGTATTTT	CSARSTGVRSTDTQYF	TRBD1	few	TRBV29-1	TRBJ2-3
TGTGCCAGCAGCGTAACAGCCTACACTGAAGCTTTCTTT	CASSVTAYTEAFF	.	.	TRBV13	TRBJ1-1
TGTGCCAGCAGCCAAGATTGGCGGGCTCTTCCCTACGAGCAGTACTTC	CASSQDWRALPYEQYF	.	.	TRBV3-1/TRBV3-2	TRBJ2-7
TGTGCCAGCAGCTTGGTATCAGGGAACACTGAAGCTTTCTTT	CASSLVSGNTEAFF	.	.	TRBV5-5	TRBJ1-1
TGTGCCAGTAGTATAACAGGGTCTAGCAATCAGCCCCAGCATTTT	CASSITGSSNQPQHF	.	.	TRBV19	TRBJ1-5
TGTGCCAGCAGTCCCACCATCACCGGGGGTAGGGCTGAAGCTTTCTTT	CASSPTITGGRAEAFF	.	.	TRBV25-1	TRBJ1-1
TGCAGTGCTAGTAACCCCGGGGGGGATGACTATGGCTACACCTTC	CSASNPGGDDYGYTF	.	.	TRBV20-1	TRBJ1-2
TGTGCCAGCAGTTACTCTGGACAGGGAGGGCATCAGCCCCAGCATTTT	CASSYSGQGGHQPQHF	TRBD1	.	TRBV6-5	TRBJ1-5
TGTGCCAGCAGCCTTTTGCCGGGACAGGGGGCTTTCTATGGCTACACCTTC	CASSLLPGQGAFYGYTF	TRBD1	.	TRBV3-1/TRBV3-2	TRBJ1-2
TGTGCCAGCTCATCCCGGACTAGCGGGAATCAGCTTAATGAGCAGTTCTTC	CASSSRTSGNQLNEQFF	TRBD2	.	TRBV18	TRBJ2-1
TGTGCCAGCAGCGAGACTAGCGGGTCGTCCTACGAGCAGTACTTC	CASSETSGSSYEQYF	TRBD2	.	TRBV9	TRBJ2-7
TGTGCCAGCAGATTAGCGGGAGCCTCTACTCCTGAGCAGTTCTTC	CASRLAGASTPEQFF	TRBD2	.	TRBV6-5	TRBJ2-1
TGTGCCAGCAGAGACTCGGGACAGGGGTACAATGAGCAGTTCTTC	CASRDSGQGYNEQFF	TRBD1	few	TRBV2	TRBJ2-1
TGTGCCAGCAGTTTATTCCCGGACAGGACCTATGGCTACACCTTC	CASSLFPDRTYGYTF	TRBD1	.	TRBV27	TRBJ1-2
TGTGCCAGCAGCAAAGGGGGTAGCGGGACGTGGGAGCAGTACTTC	CASSKGGSGTWEQYF	.	.	TRBV21-1	TRBJ2-7
TGCGCCAGCAGCCACCGGGACAGGGACTACGAGCAGTACTTC	CASSHRDRDYEQYF	TRBD1	.	TRBV4-3	TRBJ2-7
TGTGCCAGCAGTTCCGGGACAGAATTCCAAGAGACCCAGTACTTC	CASSSGTEFQETQYF	TRBD1	.	TRBV14	TRBJ2-5
TGTGCCAGCAACCCGACAGGGGGCAATCAGCCCCAGCATTTT	CASNPTGGNQPQHF	TRBD1	.	TRBV28	TRBJ1-5